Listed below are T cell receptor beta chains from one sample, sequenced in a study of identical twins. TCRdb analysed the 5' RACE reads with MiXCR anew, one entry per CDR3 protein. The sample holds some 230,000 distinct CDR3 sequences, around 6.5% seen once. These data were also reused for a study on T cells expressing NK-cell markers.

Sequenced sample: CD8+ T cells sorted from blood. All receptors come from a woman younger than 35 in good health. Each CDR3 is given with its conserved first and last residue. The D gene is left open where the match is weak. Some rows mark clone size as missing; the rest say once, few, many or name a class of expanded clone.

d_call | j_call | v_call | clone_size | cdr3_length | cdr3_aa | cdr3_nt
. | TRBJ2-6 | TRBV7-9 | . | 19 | CASSWSVTGTASGANVLTF | TGTGCCAGCAGCTGGTCGGTGACAGGGACTGCCTCTGGGGCCAACGTCCTGACTTTC
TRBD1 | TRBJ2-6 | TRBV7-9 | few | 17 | CASSWPSDRAGANVLTF | TGTGCCAGCAGCTGGCCGAGTGACAGGGCTGGGGCCAACGTCCTGACTTTC
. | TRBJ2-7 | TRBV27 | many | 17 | CASSLVAQGPIFYEQYF | TGTGCCAGCAGTTTAGTGGCACAGGGTCCCATCTTCTACGAGCAGTACTTC
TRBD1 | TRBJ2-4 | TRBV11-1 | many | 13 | CASTLTGGNIQYF | TGTGCCAGCACCCTCACAGGGGGAAACATTCAGTACTTC
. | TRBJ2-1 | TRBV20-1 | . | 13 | CSAGPDPPWEQFF | TGCAGTGCTGGGCCTGACCCACCATGGGAGCAGTTCTTC
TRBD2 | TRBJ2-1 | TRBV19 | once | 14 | CASRSGSSYNEQFF | TGTGCCAGTAGGAGCGGGAGTTCCTACAATGAGCAGTTCTTC
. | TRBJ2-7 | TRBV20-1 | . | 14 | CSARDPRADYEQYF | TGCAGTGCTAGAGATCCGAGGGCAGACTACGAGCAGTACTTC
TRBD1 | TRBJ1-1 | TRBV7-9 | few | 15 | CASSSPPTGDTEAFF | TGTGCCAGCTCCTCACCTCCTACAGGGGACACTGAAGCTTTCTTT
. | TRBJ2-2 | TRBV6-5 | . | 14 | CASSYPGDPGELFF | TGTGCCAGCAGTTATCCCGGGGATCCCGGGGAGCTGTTTTTT
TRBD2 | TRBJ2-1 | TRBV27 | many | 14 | CASRTSGSNNEQFF | TGTGCCAGCAGGACTAGCGGGTCAAACAATGAGCAGTTCTTC
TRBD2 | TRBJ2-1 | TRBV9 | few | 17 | CASSVGLAGGPRNEQFF | TGTGCCAGCAGCGTAGGACTAGCGGGGGGCCCGAGGAATGAGCAGTTCTTC
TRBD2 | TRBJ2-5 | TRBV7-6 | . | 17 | CASSLQTSGRAAETQYF | TGTGCCAGCAGCCTCCAGACTAGCGGGAGGGCCGCAGAGACCCAGTACTTC
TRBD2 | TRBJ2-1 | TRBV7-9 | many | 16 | CASSTIPSGAYNEQFF | TGTGCCAGCAGCACCATTCCTAGCGGCGCCTACAATGAGCAGTTCTTC
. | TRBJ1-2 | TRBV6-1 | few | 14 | CASSEAGGYYGYTF | TGTGCCAGCAGTGAAGCGGGCGGGTACTATGGCTACACCTTC
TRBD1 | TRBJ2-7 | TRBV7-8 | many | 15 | CASSLYQGASYEQYF | TGTGCCAGCAGCTTGTACCAGGGGGCCTCCTACGAGCAGTACTTC
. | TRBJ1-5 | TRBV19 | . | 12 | CASKGFNQPQHF | TGTGCCAGTAAAGGGTTTAATCAGCCCCAGCATTTT
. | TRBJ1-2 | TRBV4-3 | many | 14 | CASSQDRGADGYTF | TGCGCCAGCAGCCAAGACCGAGGGGCTGACGGCTACACCTTC
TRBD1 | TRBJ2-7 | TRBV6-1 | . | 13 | CASRDRGDYEQYF | TGTGCCAGCAGAGACAGGGGGGACTACGAGCAGTACTTC
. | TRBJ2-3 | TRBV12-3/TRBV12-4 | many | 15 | CASSLPYGGTDTQYF | TGTGCCAGCAGTTTGCCCTATGGCGGCACAGATACGCAGTATTTT
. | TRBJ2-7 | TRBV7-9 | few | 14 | CASSFGPSLHEQYF | TGTGCCAGCAGCTTTGGGCCTAGTCTACACGAGCAGTACTTC
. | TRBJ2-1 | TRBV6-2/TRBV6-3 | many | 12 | CASRQTAPEQFF | TGTGCCAGCAGACAAACGGCGCCTGAGCAGTTCTTC
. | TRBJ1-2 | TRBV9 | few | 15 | CASSVDGGFDLGYTF | TGTGCCAGCAGCGTAGATGGGGGTTTCGATCTTGGCTACACCTTC
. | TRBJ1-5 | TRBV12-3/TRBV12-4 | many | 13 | CASSFNTNQPQHF | TGTGCCAGCAGTTTCAACACCAATCAGCCCCAGCATTTT
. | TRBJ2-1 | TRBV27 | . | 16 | CASSLQGVISYNEQFF | TGTGCCAGCAGTTTACAGGGTGTTATCTCCTACAATGAGCAGTTCTTC
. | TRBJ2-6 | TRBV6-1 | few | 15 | CASTPELSGANVLTF | TGTGCCAGCACCCCAGAGCTCTCTGGGGCCAACGTCCTGACTTTC
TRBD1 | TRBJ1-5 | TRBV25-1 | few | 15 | CASSEGTGRGQPQHF | TGTGCCAGCAGTGAGGGGACAGGGAGAGGACAGCCCCAGCATTTT
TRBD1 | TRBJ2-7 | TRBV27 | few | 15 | CASSQGTGGVYEQYF | TGTGCCAGCAGTCAAGGGACAGGGGGAGTCTACGAGCAGTACTTC
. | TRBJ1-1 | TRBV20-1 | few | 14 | CSARIRMMNTEAFF | TGCAGTGCTAGAATACGAATGATGAACACTGAAGCTTTCTTT
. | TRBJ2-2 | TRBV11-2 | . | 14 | CASTHLGAAGELFF | TGTGCCAGCACCCATTTAGGGGCGGCCGGGGAGCTGTTTTTT
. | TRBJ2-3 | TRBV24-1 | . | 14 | CATKGDGTTDTQYF | TGTGCCACCAAGGGGGACGGTACCACAGATACGCAGTATTTT
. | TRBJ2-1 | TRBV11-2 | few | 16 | CASSLIIGGSYNEQFF | TGTGCCAGCAGCTTAATCATTGGGGGATCCTACAATGAGCAGTTCTTC
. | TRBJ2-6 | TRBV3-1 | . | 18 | CASSQEGGAPSGANVLTF | TGTGCCAGCAGCCAAGAGGGGGGCGCTCCCTCTGGGGCCAACGTCCTGACTTTC
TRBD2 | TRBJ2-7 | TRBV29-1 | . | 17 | CSVEGGLAGEPSYEQYF | TGCAGCGTGGAGGGGGGACTAGCGGGAGAACCCTCCTACGAGCAGTACTTC
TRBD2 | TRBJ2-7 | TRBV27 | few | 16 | CASSLVAGPSSYEQYF | TGTGCCAGCAGTTTAGTAGCGGGGCCGAGCTCCTACGAGCAGTACTTC
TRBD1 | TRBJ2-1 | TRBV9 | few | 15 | CASSNTGGAGYEQFF | TGTGCCAGCAGCAATACAGGGGGCGCCGGCTATGAGCAGTTCTTC
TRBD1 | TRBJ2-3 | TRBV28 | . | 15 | CASSSPGQAKDTQYF | TGTGCCAGCAGTTCACCGGGACAGGCAAAAGATACGCAGTATTTT
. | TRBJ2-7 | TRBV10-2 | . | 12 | CASRGDIHEQYF | TGCGCCAGCAGGGGGGACATCCACGAGCAGTACTTC
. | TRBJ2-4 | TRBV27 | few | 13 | CASSSGEENIQYF | TGTGCCAGCAGTTCCGGGGAAGAAAACATTCAGTACTTC
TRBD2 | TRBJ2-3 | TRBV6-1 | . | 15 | CASRSGLAEIDTQYF | TGTGCCAGCAGATCAGGACTAGCGGAAATAGATACGCAGTATTTT
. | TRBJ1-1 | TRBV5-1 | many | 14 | CASSLVGPGSEAFF | TGCGCCAGCAGCTTGGTGGGCCCTGGGAGTGAAGCTTTCTTT
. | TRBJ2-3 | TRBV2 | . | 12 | CASSEGADTQYF | TGTGCCAGCAGTGAAGGGGCGGATACGCAGTATTTT
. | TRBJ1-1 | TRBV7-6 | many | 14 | CASSLSGRDTEAFF | TGTGCCAGCAGCTTAAGTGGGAGGGACACTGAAGCTTTCTTT
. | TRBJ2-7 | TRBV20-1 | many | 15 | CSARSSREVSYEQYF | TGCAGTGCTAGATCCAGCAGGGAAGTGTCCTACGAGCAGTACTTC
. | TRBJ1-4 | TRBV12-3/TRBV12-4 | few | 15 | CASSLEGSGNEKLFF | TGTGCCAGCAGTTTGGAAGGGTCCGGTAATGAAAAACTGTTTTTT
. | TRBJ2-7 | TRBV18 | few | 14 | CASSPEDISYEQYF | TGTGCCAGCTCACCAGAGGACATTTCCTACGAGCAGTACTTC
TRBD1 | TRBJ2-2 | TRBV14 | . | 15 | CASSQLQGPTGELFF | TGTGCCAGCAGCCAGTTACAGGGGCCCACCGGGGAGCTGTTTTTT
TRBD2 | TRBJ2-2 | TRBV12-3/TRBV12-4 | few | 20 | CASSPFGLRTSGTVTGELFF | TGTGCCAGCAGTCCATTCGGACTCAGGACTAGCGGGACGGTCACCGGGGAGCTGTTTTTT
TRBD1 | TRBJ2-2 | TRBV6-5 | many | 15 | CASSYGDRGAGELFF | TGTGCCAGCAGTTACGGGGACAGGGGAGCCGGGGAGCTGTTTTTT
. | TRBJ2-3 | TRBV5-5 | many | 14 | CASSPGTASHTQYF | TGTGCCAGCAGCCCCGGGACGGCCTCGCATACGCAGTATTTT
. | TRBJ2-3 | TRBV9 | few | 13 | CASSADFTDTQYF | TGTGCCAGCAGCGCGGACTTCACAGATACGCAGTATTTT
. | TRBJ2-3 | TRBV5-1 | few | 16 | CASSLPQESSTDTQYF | TGCGCCAGCAGCCTCCCGCAGGAGTCGTCCACAGATACGCAGTATTTT
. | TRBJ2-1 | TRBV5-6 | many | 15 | CASSLGDLKRNEQFF | TGTGCCAGCAGCTTGGGAGATCTCAAGAGGAATGAGCAGTTCTTC
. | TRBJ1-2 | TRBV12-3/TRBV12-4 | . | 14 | CASSFAETPYGYTF | TGTGCCAGCAGTTTTGCCGAGACACCCTATGGCTACACCTTC
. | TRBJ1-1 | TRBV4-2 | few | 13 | CASSRGTNTEAFF | TGTGCCAGCAGCCGGGGGACTAACACTGAAGCTTTCTTT